This T cell receptor beta chain was captured by sequencing in a study of shared clonotypes between healthy human individuals. Study in general: Three CD4 naive, three CD4 memory, two CD8 naive and one CD8 memory plate were used per donor. The study's findings and limits: A handful of donors shared around 5% of their naive CD4 clonotypes.

The germline gives CDR1 SEHNR, CDR2 FQNEAQ (reference sequence). Germline trimming cut 8 bases from V and 0 bases from J; bases unmatched to any gene: 4. The CDR3 has 14 residues. CD8 cells classed as naive were CD45RO-negative and positively selected for CCR7, excluding terminally differentiated effector memory CD45RA+ cells. Data came from immunoSEQ multiplex PCR; TCRdb stores just in-frame clones and leaves some out. The sample contains just over 2,000,000 clones, approximately 95% of which appear only once. As for this clone: Its specificity is unknown.

This TCR was sampled from a man aged 18-30 years in good health. Sequenced input: naive CD8+ T cells sorted from blood. This chain joins TRBV7-9 and TRBJ2-1; 7 bases line up with TRBD2. CDR3 sequence (DNA): TGTGCCAGCTGCCCTAGCGGCTCCTACAATGAGCAGTTCTTC. Amino acids: CASCPSGSYNEQFF.